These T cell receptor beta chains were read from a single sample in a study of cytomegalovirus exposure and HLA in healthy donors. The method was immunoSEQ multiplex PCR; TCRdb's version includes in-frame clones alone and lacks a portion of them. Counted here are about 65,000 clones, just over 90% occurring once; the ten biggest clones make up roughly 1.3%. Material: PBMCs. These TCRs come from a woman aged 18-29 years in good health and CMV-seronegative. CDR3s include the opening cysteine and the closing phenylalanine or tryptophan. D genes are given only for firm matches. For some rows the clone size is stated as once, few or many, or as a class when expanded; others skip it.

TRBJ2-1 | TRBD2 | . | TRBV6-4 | TGTGCCAGCAGAAGGACTAGCGGCTCGGGATCCTACAATGAGCAGTTCTTC | CASRRTSGSGSYNEQFF
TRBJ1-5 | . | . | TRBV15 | TGTGCCACCAGCAGCCGACAGGCCTATCAGCCCCAGCATTTT | CATSSRQAYQPQHF
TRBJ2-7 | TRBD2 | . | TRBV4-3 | TGCGCCAGCAGCCAAGAACTAGCGGGAGACCTCTACGAGCAGTACTTC | CASSQELAGDLYEQYF
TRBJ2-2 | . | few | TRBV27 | TGTGCCAGCAGTGGGGGGAGAGAAGGTCCCAACACCGGGGAGCTGTTTTTT | CASSGGREGPNTGELFF
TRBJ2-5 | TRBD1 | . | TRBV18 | TGTGCCAGCTCACTTCCGGGACAGGGGGCGGAGACCCAGTACTTC | CASSLPGQGAETQYF
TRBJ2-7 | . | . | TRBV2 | TGTGCCAGCAGATTAGGGGGTAGCGAGCAGTACTTC | CASRLGGSEQYF
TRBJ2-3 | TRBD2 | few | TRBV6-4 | TGTGCCAGCAGTGACTCCGGGACTAGCGGGGGGGCAGATACGCAGTATTTT | CASSDSGTSGGADTQYF
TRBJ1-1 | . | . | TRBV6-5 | TGTGCCAGCAGTTATAGCATGAACACTGAAGCTTTCTTT | CASSYSMNTEAFF
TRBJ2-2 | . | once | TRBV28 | TGTGCCAGCAGTTTCTGGCGGCCGAACACCGGGGAGCTGTTTTTT | CASSFWRPNTGELFF
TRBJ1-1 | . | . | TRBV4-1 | TGCGCCAGCAGCCGAGTCCCCCAGGGCGGGGGCACTGAAGCTTTCTTT | CASSRVPQGGGTEAFF
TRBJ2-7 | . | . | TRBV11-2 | TGTGCCAGCAGCCAAGACCGGGGGAGGGAGCAGTACTTC | CASSQDRGREQYF
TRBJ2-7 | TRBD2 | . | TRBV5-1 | TGCGCCAGCAGCAGCCGATCCGGGACTAGCGACGAGCAGTACTTC | CASSSRSGTSDEQYF
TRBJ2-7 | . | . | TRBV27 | TGTGCCAGCAGTCCGCCCTCGCAGGTAGGAACCTACGAGCAGTACTTC | CASSPPSQVGTYEQYF
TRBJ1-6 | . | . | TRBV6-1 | TGTGCCAGCAGTGGCCACCCCGGGAGCTCCTATAATTCACCCCTCCACTTT | CASSGHPGSSYNSPLHF
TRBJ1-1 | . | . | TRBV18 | TGTGCCAGCTCACGGAACACCGGACAAACCAACACTGAAGCTTTCTTT | CASSRNTGQTNTEAFF
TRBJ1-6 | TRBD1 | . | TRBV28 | TGTGCCAGCAGCCAAGAGGGACAGGGAATGGCTTCACCCCTCCACTTT | CASSQEGQGMASPLHF
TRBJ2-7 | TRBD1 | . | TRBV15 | TGTGCCACCAGCAGGAACCTGAACCCAGGGGGCGATCCCTACGAGCAGTACTTC | CATSRNLNPGGDPYEQYF
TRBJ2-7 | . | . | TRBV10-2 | TGCGCCAGCAAACCGGGAAGTAGGGACGAGCAGTACTTC | CASKPGSRDEQYF
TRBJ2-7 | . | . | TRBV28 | TGTGCCAGCAGCCCACCGGGACTCAGAGGCTCCTACGAGCAGTACTTC | CASSPPGLRGSYEQYF
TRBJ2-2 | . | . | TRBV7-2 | TGTGCCAGCAGCTCAGGACAAAACACCGGGGAGCTGTTTTTT | CASSSGQNTGELFF
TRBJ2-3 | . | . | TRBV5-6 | TGTGCCAGCAGCCCGCCCGGACAGACCATATACACAGATACGCAGTATTTT | CASSPPGQTIYTDTQYF
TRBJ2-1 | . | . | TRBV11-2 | TGTGCCAGCAGCTTAGCGGGAGTGGGCAATGAGCAGTTCTTC | CASSLAGVGNEQFF
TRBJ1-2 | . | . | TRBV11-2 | TGTGCCAGCAGAGACCGGAGGGTAGGGGACTATGGCTACACCTTC | CASRDRRVGDYGYTF
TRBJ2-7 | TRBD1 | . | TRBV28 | TGTGCCAGCAGTCGGGACAGGGGTCCCCACGAGCAGTACTTC | CASSRDRGPHEQYF
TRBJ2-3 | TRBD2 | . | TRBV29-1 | TGCAGCTTTTATGGTAGCGGGGCCACTAGCACAGATACGCAGTATTTT | CSFYGSGATSTDTQYF
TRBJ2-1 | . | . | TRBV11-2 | TGTGCCAGCAGCCTCCGGTTCGTGGGCCCTGAGCAGTTCTTC | CASSLRFVGPEQFF
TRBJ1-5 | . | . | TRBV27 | TGTGCCAGCAGTTTTCCGAATCAGCCCCAGCATTTT | CASSFPNQPQHF
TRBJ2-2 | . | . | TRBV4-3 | TGCGCCAGCAGCCAAGAGAGCGTATTTGGACAGATGCCCGGGGAGCTGTTTTTT | CASSQESVFGQMPGELFF
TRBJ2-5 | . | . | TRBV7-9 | TGTGCCAGCAGCTCGGCGGGACACCAAGAGACCCAGTACTTC | CASSSAGHQETQYF
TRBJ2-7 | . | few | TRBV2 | TGTGCCAGTAGGGGCCTCGACGAGCAGTACTTC | CASRGLDEQYF
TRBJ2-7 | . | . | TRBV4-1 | TGCGCCAGCAGCCAATTCCCCACGGTGGAGAGCTACGAGCAGTACTTC | CASSQFPTVESYEQYF
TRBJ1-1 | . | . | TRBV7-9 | TGTGCCAGCAGCTTAAACGGTTACGGGTTCACTGAAGCTTTCTTT | CASSLNGYGFTEAFF
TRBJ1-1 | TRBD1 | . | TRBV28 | TGTGCCAGCAGTTCCAGGGACAGACTAATCGCTTTCTTT | CASSSRDRLIAFF
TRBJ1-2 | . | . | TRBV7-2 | TGTGCCAGCAGCTTAGGATGGACTGGGGGCTACACCTTC | CASSLGWTGGYTF
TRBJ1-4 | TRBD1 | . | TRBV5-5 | TGTGCCAGCGCGACGACAGGGGGCGACGAAAAACTGTTTTTT | CASATTGGDEKLFF
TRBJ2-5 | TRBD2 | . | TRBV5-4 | TGTGCCAGCAGCTTGGTTGGCGGGGGGGAAATATTGGAGACCCAGTACTTC | CASSLVGGGEILETQYF
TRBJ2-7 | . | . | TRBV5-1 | TGCGCCAGCAGCCCGGACAGCTACGAGCAGTACTTC | CASSPDSYEQYF
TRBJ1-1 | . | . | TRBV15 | TGTGCCACCAGCACCCGGTCGGAGGGTTACACTGAAGCTTTCTTT | CATSTRSEGYTEAFF
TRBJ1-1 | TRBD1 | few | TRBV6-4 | TGTGCCAGCAGTGAACAGGGGGATAACACTGAAGCTTTCTTT | CASSEQGDNTEAFF
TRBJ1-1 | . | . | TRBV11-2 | TGTGCCAGCAGCTTAATAGGGGGGGGCTCTGAAGCTTTCTTT | CASSLIGGGSEAFF
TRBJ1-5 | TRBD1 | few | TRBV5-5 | TGTGCCAGCAGCCCCGGACAGGGTGATCAGCCCCAGCATTTT | CASSPGQGDQPQHF
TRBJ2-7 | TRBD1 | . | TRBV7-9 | TGTGCCAGCAGCTTGGGACAGGGTGTCGCGTACGAGCAGTACTTC | CASSLGQGVAYEQYF
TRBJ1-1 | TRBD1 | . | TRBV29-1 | TGCAGCGTTGAAAGAGACAGGGGCGTTACTGAAGCTTTCTTT | CSVERDRGVTEAFF
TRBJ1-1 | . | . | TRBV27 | TGTGCCAGCAGTTTAGTTTTAGGGCAGGGCGCTTTCTTT | CASSLVLGQGAFF
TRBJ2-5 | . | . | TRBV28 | TGTGCCAGCATTGAGGCGGGGATTCCTCAAGAGACCCAGTACTTC | CASIEAGIPQETQYF
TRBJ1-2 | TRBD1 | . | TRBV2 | TGTGCCAGCGTACGGGACAGGGGGACAGCTAACTATGGCTACACCTTC | CASVRDRGTANYGYTF
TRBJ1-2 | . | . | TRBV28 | TGTGCCAGCACCCGAGGCCGGGGGACGGGTAACTATGGCTACACCTTC | CASTRGRGTGNYGYTF
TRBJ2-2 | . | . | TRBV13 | TGTGCCAGCAGCGAGACAGGTTCGAACACCGGGGAGCTGTTTTTT | CASSETGSNTGELFF
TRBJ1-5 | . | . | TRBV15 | TGTGCCACCAGCAGAGGACAGGACAATCAGCCCCAGCATTTT | CATSRGQDNQPQHF
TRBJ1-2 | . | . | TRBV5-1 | TGCGCCAGCAGCTCGGGGGGTTCAGGGGACTCTGGCTACACCTTC | CASSSGGSGDSGYTF
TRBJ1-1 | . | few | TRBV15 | TGTGCCACCAGCAGAGACGACCTGCGGGCTTTCTTT | CATSRDDLRAFF
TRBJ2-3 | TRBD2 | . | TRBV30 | TGTGCCTGGAGTCGTCTGGGCCTAGCGGGAAAAGATACGCAGTATTTT | CAWSRLGLAGKDTQYF
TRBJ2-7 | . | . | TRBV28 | TGTGCCAGCACTTCAGGGTCCTACGAGCAGTACTTC | CASTSGSYEQYF
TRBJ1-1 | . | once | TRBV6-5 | TGTGCCAGCAGTTACGGCAGGTTATACACTGAAGCTTTCTTT | CASSYGRLYTEAFF
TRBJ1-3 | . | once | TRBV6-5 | TGTGCCAGCAGCCCCCGGGACACCTCTGGAAACACCATATATTTT | CASSPRDTSGNTIYF
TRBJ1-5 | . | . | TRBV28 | TGTGCCAGCAGCCCGCGTGGACATCATAGCAATCAGCCCCAGCATTTT | CASSPRGHHSNQPQHF